This record concerns one TCR beta chain sequence. Antigen specificity is unknown. The V gene's germline CDR1 is SGDLS and CDR2 YYNGEE. The V end lost 0 bases, the J end lost 2 bases, and 7 bases lay between the germline ends. The CDR3 contains 14 residues. This sample stems from a study of cytomegalovirus exposure and HLA in healthy donors. Overall study context: A later analysis reported the same platform for the 100 to 150 validation repertoires and the approximately 670 first-cohort repertoires.

The repertoire was sequenced with immunoSEQ multiplex PCR; TCRdb's copy has only in-frame clones and lacks some. The sample contains under 200,000 clones, around 80% of which appear only once. The study, taken as a whole, reports: Subsequent analysis revealed that first-cohort TCR clusters tended to co-occur in the 130 or so validation repertoires. Altogether, 150 or so TCR beta chains were recorded as cytomegalovirus-associated.

Sequencing used PBMCs. The gene calls are TRBV9 and TRBJ2-3; D remains ambiguous. This receptor was taken from a woman in her twenties or thirties in good health and CMV-seronegative. The CDR3 DNA is TGTGCCAGCAGCGTAGTCCTTTCCACAGATACGCAGTATTTT. This sequence encodes CASSVVLSTDTQYF.